The source of this TCR beta chain is a study of CD8 T cells in ankylosing spondylitis. Study findings and constraints: Ankylosing spondylitis blood appeared to carry a characteristic TCR beta motif of under ten highly homologous variants.

To note about this clonotype: Its antigen remains unknown.

This CDR3 has 13 amino acids. From germline, CDR1 is SGHTA and CDR2 FQGNSA. Trimming shortened V by 4 bases and J by 4 bases, and 10 bases separated the two germline ends. TCRdb recomputed calls from the 5' RACE reads with MiXCR, one row per CDR3 protein. Of some 840,000 distinct CDR3 sequences listed, about an eighth are singletons. The sequenced sample was blood, either unsorted or a sorted T cell fraction (not recorded which). The rearrangement joins TRBV7-2 to TRBJ2-5; D gene uncertain. This TCR derives from a male donor with ankylosing spondylitis. CDR3 nucleotide sequence: TGTGCCAGCAGCTCGTCCCCGGGAGAGACCCAGTACTTC. Protein product: CASSSSPGETQYF.